The rows below give T cell receptor beta chains drawn from one sample of a study of blood T cell repertoires in COVID-19. The assay was immunoSEQ multiplex PCR, and TCRdb's table has in-frame clones only and misses some. There are fewer than 250,000 clones in the sample; over 75% occur only once, and roughly 7.2% lies in the top ten. The specimen was PBMCs or T cells enriched from blood (not recorded which). The receptor set was obtained from a man aged 25-40 years in a cohort exposed to, infected with or recovered from COVID-19 (not recorded which). Both conserved end residues are part of each CDR3. The order of the fields is D gene, V gene, J gene, clone size, CDR3 protein, CDR3 DNA. The D gene is left open where the match is weak. Clone size is given for some rows only: seen once, a few or many times, or a class if the clone is expanded.

D: NA
V: TRBV25-1
J: TRBJ1-3
size: NA
CDR3: CASSPSGKGNTIYF
DNA: TGTGCCAGCAGTCCCTCGGGGAAGGGAAACACCATATATTTT

D: TRBD2
V: TRBV10-2
J: TRBJ2-7
size: few
CDR3: CASTTSGSKRYEQYF
DNA: TGCGCCAGCACAACTAGCGGGAGCAAAAGGTACGAGCAGTACTTC

D: NA
V: TRBV10-3
J: TRBJ2-1
size: NA
CDR3: CAISERLADEQFF
DNA: TGTGCCATCAGTGAGAGGCTAGCCGATGAGCAGTTCTTC

D: TRBD1
V: TRBV9
J: TRBJ2-7
size: NA
CDR3: CASSGGLGQGENEQYF
DNA: TGTGCCAGCAGCGGAGGGCTCGGACAGGGAGAAAACGAGCAGTACTTC

D: NA
V: TRBV4-1
J: TRBJ1-5
size: NA
CDR3: CASSQDRGGQPQHF
DNA: TGCGCCAGCAGCCAAGATCGAGGTGGACAGCCCCAGCATTTT

D: TRBD1
V: TRBV10-3
J: TRBJ2-3
size: NA
CDR3: CAISGTGLDTQYF
DNA: TGTGCCATCAGTGGGACAGGACTAGATACGCAGTATTTT

D: NA
V: TRBV7-9
J: TRBJ1-4
size: NA
CDR3: CASSLGAEGVNEKLFF
DNA: TGTGCCAGCAGCTTGGGGGCCGAAGGGGTTAATGAAAAACTGTTTTTT

D: TRBD1
V: TRBV18
J: TRBJ1-5
size: NA
CDR3: CASSPGTGKQPQHF
DNA: TGTGCCAGCTCACCAGGGACAGGAAAACAGCCCCAGCATTTT

D: NA
V: TRBV2
J: TRBJ1-2
size: NA
CDR3: CASSEGALSNYGYTF
DNA: TGTGCCAGCAGTGAAGGGGCATTGTCTAACTATGGCTACACCTTC

D: NA
V: TRBV6-2/TRBV6-3
J: TRBJ2-7
size: few
CDR3: CASSPTWRGEQYF
DNA: TGTGCCAGCAGTCCCACATGGCGCGGGGAGCAGTACTTC

D: TRBD2
V: TRBV5-1
J: TRBJ2-7
size: NA
CDR3: CASSQNAGDRDEQYF
DNA: TGCGCCAGCAGCCAGAATGCGGGGGATCGCGACGAGCAGTACTTC

D: TRBD2
V: TRBV7-8
J: TRBJ2-7
size: few
CDR3: CASSFRTSGRNEQYF
DNA: TGTGCCAGCAGCTTTAGGACTAGCGGGAGGAACGAGCAGTACTTC

D: TRBD1
V: TRBV9
J: TRBJ1-2
size: once
CDR3: CASSSPGQGAKDGYTF
DNA: TGTGCCAGCAGCTCCCCGGGACAGGGGGCAAAGGATGGCTACACCTTC

D: TRBD2
V: TRBV7-9
J: TRBJ2-7
size: NA
CDR3: CASSLGLPSGSLRNEQYF
DNA: TGTGCCAGCAGCTTAGGTTTACCTAGCGGTTCTCTGCGGAACGAGCAGTACTTC

D: NA
V: TRBV12-5
J: TRBJ2-5
size: once
CDR3: CASGLGQRVGETQYF
DNA: TGTGCTAGTGGTTTGGGGCAGAGGGTAGGAGAGACCCAGTACTTC

D: TRBD2
V: TRBV10-3
J: TRBJ2-3
size: NA
CDR3: CAIRSGRRASTDTQYF
DNA: TGTGCCATCCGAAGCGGGAGGCGTGCTAGCACAGATACGCAGTATTTT

D: NA
V: TRBV12-3/TRBV12-4
J: TRBJ2-7
size: NA
CDR3: CASSHDGYVQYF
DNA: TGTGCCAGCAGTCACGACGGGTACGTGCAGTACTTC

D: NA
V: TRBV6-5
J: TRBJ1-6
size: NA
CDR3: CASSYLGRDSPLHF
DNA: TGTGCCAGCAGTTACCTAGGCAGGGATTCACCCCTCCACTTT

D: NA
V: TRBV20-1
J: TRBJ1-2
size: NA
CDR3: CSASTGSFNGYTF
DNA: TGCAGTGCTAGTACAGGGTCCTTTAATGGCTACACCTTC

D: TRBD1
V: TRBV5-1
J: TRBJ1-3
size: once
CDR3: CASSLGTGVSGNTIYF
DNA: TGCGCCAGCAGCTTGGGCACAGGGGTATCTGGAAACACCATATATTTT

D: NA
V: TRBV14
J: TRBJ2-7
size: NA
CDR3: CASSLAGTPGVEQYF
DNA: TGTGCCAGCAGCCTTGCCGGGACACCCGGTGTGGAGCAGTACTTC

D: NA
V: TRBV12-3/TRBV12-4
J: TRBJ2-7
size: NA
CDR3: CASSLREDYEQYF
DNA: TGTGCCAGCAGTTTAAGGGAGGACTACGAGCAGTACTTC